The 15 T cell receptor beta chains in this list originate from one sample, sequenced in a study of cytomegalovirus exposure and HLA in healthy donors. The PCR employed 60 Vbeta primers together with 13 Jbeta primers. The assay was immunoSEQ multiplex PCR, and TCRdb's table has in-frame clones only and misses some. The profile shows 100,000 to 150,000 clones, roughly 83% of them singletons. The sequenced sample was PBMCs. The receptors shown here come from a girl between 2 and 10 years old in good health and CMV-seronegative.

This clone showed up just a few times. The chain uses TRBV28 and TRBJ1-4, with 8 bases identical to TRBD1. J gave up 5 bases and V 5 bases, and 10 bases lay outside the gene matches. Germline V gene sequence: CDR1 MDHEN, CDR2 SYDVKM. This CDR3 has 16 residues. Here the CDR3 reads CASSPPPGGLNEKLFF. The DNA of the CDR3 is TGTGCCAGCAGTCCGCCCCCAGGGGGCCTAAATGAAAAACTGTTTTTT.

The chain has TRBV5-4 and TRBJ2-1; TRBD2 agrees at 9 bases. Germline CDR1 and CDR2: SGHNT and YYREEE (reference sequence). Germline trimming cut 2 bases from V and 8 bases from J; bases unmatched to any gene: 11. The CDR3 loop spans 16 amino acids. The CDR3 protein is CASSFHVGGGVDEQFF. CDR3 DNA sequence: TGTGCCAGCAGCTTTCATGTCGGCGGGGGGGTCGATGAGCAGTTCTTC.

The V and J genes are TRBV6-1 and TRBJ1-2; TRBD1 matches 7 bases. After removal of 5 bases from V and 2 bases from J, the junction contained 5 bases not matched to a gene. Germline values: CDR1 MNHNS, CDR2 SASEGT. This CDR3 contains 14 residues. CDR3 in amino acids: CASSKGQANYGYTF. CDR3 nucleotides: TGTGCCAGCAGTAAAGGACAGGCCAACTATGGCTACACCTTC.

In its sample, this clone was seen once. The rearrangement joins TRBV30 to TRBJ1-3, with TRBD1 matching over 7 bases. V lost 3 bases to trimming and J lost 3 bases; unmatched junction nucleotides: 2. The CDR3 sequence is 13 residues long. From germline, CDR1 is GTSNPN and CDR2 SVGIG (reference sequence). The CDR3 is CAWRQGSGNTIYF. CDR3 coding DNA: TGTGCCTGGAGACAGGGGAGTGGAAACACCATATATTTT.

The V and J genes are TRBV19 and TRBJ2-5; the D gene is possibly TRBD1 (6 bases). Trimming took 4 bases from V and 1 from J, leaving 10 bases between them. Per the germline V gene, CDR1 is LNHDA and CDR2 is SQIVND (reference sequence). CDR3 length equals 14 residues. CDR3 sequence (DNA): TGTGCCAGTAGTACGCGGACAGCCCAAGAGACCCAGTACTTC. Encoded protein: CASSTRTAQETQYF.

V and J are TRBV28 and TRBJ2-5; 11 nucleotides agree with TRBD2. CDR3 length: 15 residues. From germline, CDR1 is MDHEN and CDR2 SYDVKM. The ends lost 6 bases at V and 1 base at J; junction bases unmatched: 4. The CDR3 DNA is TGTGCCAGCAGCCCTGGGACTAGCGGCCAAGAGACCCAGTACTTC. It codes for CASSPGTSGQETQYF.

This sequence joins TRBV29-1 and TRBJ2-2; the D is unclear. The CDR3 consists of 13 residues. Trimming shortened V by 4 bases and J by 6 bases, and 12 bases separated the two germline ends. Germline V CDR1 and CDR2: SQVTM, ANQGSEA. CDR3 protein: CSVGGVLAGELFF. As DNA, the CDR3 is TGCAGCGTTGGAGGAGTGCTTGCCGGGGAGCTGTTTTTT.

In the case of this clone: One end of the junction is discordant with germline, which a read error may explain. This CDR3 is also generated by other DNA sequences in the sample. V usage is TRBV4-2 and J usage is TRBJ2-3; 7 nucleotides line up with TRBD1. CDR3 size: 16 residues. Looked up from germline, CDR1 is LGHNA and CDR2 is YNFKEQ. The CDR3 here is CASSQELGGVWDTQYF. CDR3 nucleotide sequence: TGTGCCAGCAGCCAAGAATTAGGGGGCGTGTGGGATACACAGTATTTT.

The chain employs TRBV4-1 and TRBJ1-3; D uncertain. The CDR3 spans 16 residues. The V end lost 1 base, the J end lost 2 bases, and 12 bases lay between the germline ends. Germline V gene data show CDR1 as MGHRA and CDR2 as YSYEKL. Written as DNA, the CDR3 is TGCGCCAGCAGCCAAGTAAGAACGGTTACTGGAAACACCATATATTTT. Its protein product is CASSQVRTVTGNTIYF.

This chain joins TRBV29-1 and TRBJ2-1, with 7 bases lining up with TRBD2. The CDR3 runs to 15 residues. Germline lookup yields CDR1 SQVTM and CDR2 ANQGSEA. V was pared by 3 bases and J by 7 bases, with 12 bases of the junction left unmatched. This CDR3 reads CSVDGVLAGLNEQFF. CDR3 DNA sequence: TGCAGCGTTGATGGGGTGTTAGCGGGTTTAAATGAGCAGTTCTTC.

J is TRBJ2-1 and V is TRBV4-2, with 10 bases fitting TRBD2. Germline-derived CDR1 and CDR2 are LGHNA and YNFKEQ. Trimming took 0 bases from V and 7 from J; bases not matched to a gene: 9. The length of the CDR3 is 17 residues. The CDR3 loop reads CASSQDGISGRSNEQFF. DNA of the CDR3: TGTGCCAGCAGCCAAGACGGGATTAGCGGGAGGTCAAATGAGCAGTTCTTC.

The J gene is TRBJ2-3, the V gene TRBV7-9; D not certain. The CDR3 spans 13 residues. V gave up 5 bases and J gave up 4 bases, with 10 bases separating them. The germline V gene encodes CDR1 SEHNR and CDR2 FQNEAQ (reference sequence). This CDR3 reads CASSVYPPDTQYF. CDR3 sequence (DNA): TGTGCCAGCAGCGTCTACCCACCAGATACGCAGTATTTT.

V usage is TRBV12-5 and J usage is TRBJ1-6; 7 nucleotides agree with TRBD1. The CDR3 totals 16 residues. Germline trimming cut 0 bases from V and 7 bases from J; bases unmatched to any gene: 6. The germline V gene encodes CDR1 LGHNT and CDR2 FRNRAP. DNA of the CDR3: TGTGCTAGTGGTTTGGTCGCCAGGGGGTGGAATTCACCCCTCCACTTT. Its translation: CASGLVARGWNSPLHF. Using reference TRBV12-5 and TRBJ1-6 for the parts outside the CDR3, the full variable domain is DARVTQTPRHKVTEMGQEVTMRCQPILGHNTVFWYRQTMMQGLELLAYFRNRAPLDDSGMPKDRFSAEMPDATLATLKIQPSEPRDSAVYFCASGLVARGWNSPLHFGNGTRLTVT.

The chain joins TRBV28 to TRBJ1-3; 8 positions match TRBD1. CDR3 length: 12 amino acids. Losses at the gene ends were 7 bases for V and 8 bases for J; bases not matched to a gene: 4. Germline CDR1 reads MDHEN; CDR2 reads SYDVKM. The CDR3, as DNA: TGTGCCAGCAACACAGGGGGTCACACCATATATTTT. It codes for CASNTGGHTIYF.

The chain carries TRBV7-3 and TRBJ2-1; 8 positions agree with TRBD2. V lost 3 bases and J lost 5; bases outside the gene matches: 6. The length of the CDR3 is 15 residues. Germline CDR1 reads SGHTA; CDR2 reads FQGTGA. Here the CDR3 DNA reads TGTGCCAGCAGCTTTGGACTAGCTAGTGACAATGAGCAGTTCTTC. Encoded protein: CASSFGLASDNEQFF.